Given below is one TCR beta chain in context. The antigen is not known. The data stem from a study of post-analysis software for immune sequencing data. Study context: Several disease courses (relapsing-remitting, secondary progressive and progressive-relapsing) of multiple sclerosis were included.

Unique molecular identifiers featured in each of the TCR beta cDNA libraries. TCRdb independently ran MiXCR on the PCR reads; one entry per CDR3 protein. The sample carries 800,000 to 950,000 distinct CDR3 sequences, approximately 50% recorded once. V was pared by 5 bases and J by 7 bases, with 10 bases of the junction left unmatched. The CDR3 runs 15 residues. Germline V lookup: CDR1 SGHTA, CDR2 FQGNSA. Notes on the study in general: In patients, TRBV5-6, TRBV5-1 and TRBV20-1 belonged to five TRBV segments found more frequently than in controls. Same-batch samples co-clustered strongly by F measure.

This receptor was obtained from a girl aged 5 to 17 with multiple sclerosis. V usage is TRBV7-2 and J usage is TRBJ2-4, with 8 positions matching TRBD1. Material for sequencing was blood. The CDR3, as DNA: TGTGCCAGCAGCCCTGTCGTCGGACAGGGTAACATTCAGTACTTC. It yields the protein CASSPVVGQGNIQYF.